This T cell receptor beta chain emerged from a study of cytomegalovirus exposure and HLA in healthy donors. For the study at large: Findings of an earlier analysis included 110 million or so unique TCR beta sequences from roughly 190 million T cells. Regarding the study as a whole: TCR beta V- and J-gene trimming, according to a later analysis, was linked to a missense DCLRE1C variant. Reports showed the classifier diagnosing cytomegalovirus status with high specificity and sensitivity.

Use of 60 Vbeta and 13 Jbeta primers characterized the PCR. Original processing methods: In a later analysis, the count reached about 75 million unique TCR beta chains, with about 10 million shared. The repertoire was sequenced with immunoSEQ multiplex PCR; TCRdb's copy has only in-frame clones and lacks some. V, J and clone size are those of that table, while D and trimming were read from the DNA. The table has roughly 100,000 clones, roughly three quarters seen once. This clone is a singleton in its sample. What it binds is unknown. CDR1 SGHRS and CDR2 YFSETQ come from the germline V gene. V shed 0 bases, J shed 3 bases, and the junction held 9 bases outside the gene matches. The CDR3 extends over 17 amino acids.

J is TRBJ2-5 and V is TRBV5-1; TRBD2 matches at 9 bases. The TCR comes from a male donor in good health and CMV-seronegative. The material sequenced was PBMCs. CDR3 loop: CASSLGQLAGVEETQYF. CDR3 nucleotide sequence: TGCGCCAGCAGCTTGGGACAGTTAGCGGGAGTGGAAGAGACCCAGTACTTC.